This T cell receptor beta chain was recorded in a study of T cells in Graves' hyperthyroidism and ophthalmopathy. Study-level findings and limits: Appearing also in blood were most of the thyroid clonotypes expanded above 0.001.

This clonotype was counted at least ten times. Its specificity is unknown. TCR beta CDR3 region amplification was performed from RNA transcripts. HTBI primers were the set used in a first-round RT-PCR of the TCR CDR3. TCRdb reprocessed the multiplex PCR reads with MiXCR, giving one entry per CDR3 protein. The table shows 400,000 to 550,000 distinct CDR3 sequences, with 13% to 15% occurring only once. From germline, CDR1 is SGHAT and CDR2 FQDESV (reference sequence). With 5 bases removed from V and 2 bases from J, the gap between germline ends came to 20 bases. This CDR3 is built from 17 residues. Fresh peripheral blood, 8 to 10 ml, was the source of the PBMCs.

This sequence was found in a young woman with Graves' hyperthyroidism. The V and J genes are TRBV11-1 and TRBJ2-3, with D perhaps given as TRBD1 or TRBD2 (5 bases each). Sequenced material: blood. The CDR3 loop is CASSPPPGRTNTDTQYF. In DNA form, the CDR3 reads TGTGCCAGCAGCCCGCCACCGGGACGGACGAACACAGATACGCAGTATTTT.